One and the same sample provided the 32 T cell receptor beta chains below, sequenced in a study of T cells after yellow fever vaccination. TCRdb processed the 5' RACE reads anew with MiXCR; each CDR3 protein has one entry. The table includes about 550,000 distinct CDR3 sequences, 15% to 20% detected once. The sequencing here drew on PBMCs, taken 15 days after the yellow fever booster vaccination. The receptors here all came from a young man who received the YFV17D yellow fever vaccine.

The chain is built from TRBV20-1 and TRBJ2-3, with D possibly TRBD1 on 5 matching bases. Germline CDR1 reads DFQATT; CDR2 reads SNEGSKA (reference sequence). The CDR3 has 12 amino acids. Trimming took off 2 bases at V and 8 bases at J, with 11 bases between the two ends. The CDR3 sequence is CSARFTGGTQYF. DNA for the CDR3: TGCAGTGCTAGATTCACAGGTGGTACGCAGTATTTT.

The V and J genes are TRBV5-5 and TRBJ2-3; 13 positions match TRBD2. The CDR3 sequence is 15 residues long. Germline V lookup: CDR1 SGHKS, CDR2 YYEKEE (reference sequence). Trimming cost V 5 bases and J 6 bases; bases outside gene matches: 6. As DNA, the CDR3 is TGTGCCAGCAGGAGACTAGCGGGAGGTGGCGATACGCAGTATTTT. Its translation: CASRRLAGGGDTQYF. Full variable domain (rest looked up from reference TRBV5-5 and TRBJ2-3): DAGVTQSPTHLIKTRGQQVTLRCSPISGHKSVSWYQQVLGQGPQFIFQYYEKEERGRGNFPDRFSARQFPNYSSELNVNALLLGDSALYLCASRRLAGGGDTQYFGPGTRLTVL.

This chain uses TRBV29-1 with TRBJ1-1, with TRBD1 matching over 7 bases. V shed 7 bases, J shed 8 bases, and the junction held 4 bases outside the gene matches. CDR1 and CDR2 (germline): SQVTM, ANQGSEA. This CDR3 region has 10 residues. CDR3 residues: CSGRDREAFF. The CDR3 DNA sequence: TGCAGCGGGCGGGACAGAGAAGCTTTCTTT.

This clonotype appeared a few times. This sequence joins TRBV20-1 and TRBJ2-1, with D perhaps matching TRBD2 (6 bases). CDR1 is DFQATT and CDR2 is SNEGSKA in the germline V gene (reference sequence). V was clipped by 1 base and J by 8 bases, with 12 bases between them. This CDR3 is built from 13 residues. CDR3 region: CSARAGGVDEQFF. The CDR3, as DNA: TGCAGTGCTAGAGCCGGGGGAGTGGATGAGCAGTTCTTC.

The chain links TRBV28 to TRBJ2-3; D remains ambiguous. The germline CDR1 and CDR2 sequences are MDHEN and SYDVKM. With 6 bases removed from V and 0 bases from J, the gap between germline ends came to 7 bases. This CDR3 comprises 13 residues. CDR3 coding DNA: TGTGCCAGCAGAGAAAAGAGCACAGATACGCAGTATTTT. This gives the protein CASREKSTDTQYF.

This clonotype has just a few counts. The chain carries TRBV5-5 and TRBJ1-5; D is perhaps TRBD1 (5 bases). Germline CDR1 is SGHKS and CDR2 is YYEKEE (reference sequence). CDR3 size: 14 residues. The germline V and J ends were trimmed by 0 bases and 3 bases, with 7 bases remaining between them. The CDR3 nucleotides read TGTGCCAGCAGCTTGGGACAGAACAATCAGCCCCAGCATTTT. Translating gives CASSLGQNNQPQHF.

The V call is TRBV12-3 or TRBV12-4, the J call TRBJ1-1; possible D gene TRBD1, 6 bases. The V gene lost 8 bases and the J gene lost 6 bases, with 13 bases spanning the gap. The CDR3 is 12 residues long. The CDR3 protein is CASSWGGPEAFF. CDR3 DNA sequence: TGTGCCAGCTCTTGGGGGGGCCCTGAAGCTTTCTTT.

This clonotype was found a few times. Here the CDR3 DNA reads TGTGCCATCAGTGATGGTGGTCCCACCATATATTTT. Its protein is CAISDGGPTIYF. V usage is TRBV10-3 and J usage is TRBJ1-3; unclear D gene. The CDR3 spans 12 residues. Per the germline V gene, CDR1 is ENHRY and CDR2 is SYGVKD. The V and J ends lost 3 bases and 9 bases respectively, with 9 bases between them.

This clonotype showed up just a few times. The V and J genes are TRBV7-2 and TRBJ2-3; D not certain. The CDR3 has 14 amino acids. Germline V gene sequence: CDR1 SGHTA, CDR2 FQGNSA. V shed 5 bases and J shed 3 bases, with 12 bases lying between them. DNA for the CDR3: TGTGCCAGCAGCCCTGAGGCAGGAACAGATACGCAGTATTTT. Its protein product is CASSPEAGTDTQYF.

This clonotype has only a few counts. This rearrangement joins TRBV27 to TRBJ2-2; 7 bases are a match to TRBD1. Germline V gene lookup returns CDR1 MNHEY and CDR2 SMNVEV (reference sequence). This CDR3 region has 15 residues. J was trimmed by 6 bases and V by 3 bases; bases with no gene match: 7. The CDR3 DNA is TGTGCCAGCAGTTTCCGCGACAGGGCCTCCGGGGAGCTGTTTTTT. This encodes CASSFRDRASGELFF.

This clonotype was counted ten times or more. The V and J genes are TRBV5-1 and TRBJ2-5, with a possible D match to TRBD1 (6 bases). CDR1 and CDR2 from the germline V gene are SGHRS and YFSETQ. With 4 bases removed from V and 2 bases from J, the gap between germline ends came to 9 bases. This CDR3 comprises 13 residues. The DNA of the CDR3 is TGCGCCAGCAGCCGGACAGCACAAGAGACCCAGTACTTC. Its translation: CASSRTAQETQYF.

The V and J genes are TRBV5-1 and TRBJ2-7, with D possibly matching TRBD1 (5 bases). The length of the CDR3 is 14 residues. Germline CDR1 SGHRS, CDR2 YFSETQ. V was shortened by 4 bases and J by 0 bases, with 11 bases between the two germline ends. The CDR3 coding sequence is TGCGCCAGCAGCGCCTTACAGGACTCCTACGAGCAGTACTTC. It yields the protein CASSALQDSYEQYF.

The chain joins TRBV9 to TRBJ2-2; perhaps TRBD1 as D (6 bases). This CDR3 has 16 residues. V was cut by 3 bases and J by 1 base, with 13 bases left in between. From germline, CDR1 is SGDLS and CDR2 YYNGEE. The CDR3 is CASSGRGRENTGELFF. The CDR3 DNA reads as TGTGCCAGCAGCGGCAGGGGACGGGAGAACACCGGGGAGCTGTTTTTT. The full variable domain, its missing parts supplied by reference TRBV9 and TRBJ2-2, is DSGVTQTPKHLITATGQRVTLRCSPRSGDLSVYWYQQSLDQGLQFLIQYYNGEERAKGNILERFSAQQFPDLHSELNLSSLELGDSALYFCASSGRGRENTGELFFGEGSRLTVL.

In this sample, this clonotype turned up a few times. CDR3 nucleotides: TGTGCCAGCAGGCGGGGGGACAGACAATACGAGCAGTACTTC. It translates to CASRRGDRQYEQYF. V usage is TRBV7-8 and J usage is TRBJ2-7; tentative D call: TRBD2 (8 bases). The ends were cut back, 6 bases at V and 4 bases at J, with 16 bases in the middle. CDR3 length: 14 amino acids. The germline gives CDR1 SGHVS, CDR2 FQNEAQ.

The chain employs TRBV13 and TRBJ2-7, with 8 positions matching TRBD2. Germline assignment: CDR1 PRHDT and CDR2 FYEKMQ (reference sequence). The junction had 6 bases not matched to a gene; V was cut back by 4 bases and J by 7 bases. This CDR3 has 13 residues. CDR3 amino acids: CASSSIAGREQYF. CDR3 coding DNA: TGTGCCAGCAGCTCGATAGCGGGAAGGGAGCAGTACTTC.

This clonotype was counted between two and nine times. The CDR3 DNA sequence: TGTGCCAGCACCGGCGGAGGCACCGGGGAGCTGTTTTTT. Translation: CASTGGGTGELFF. The chain carries TRBV9 and TRBJ2-2, with D perhaps matching TRBD2 (5 bases). Per germline, CDR1 SGDLS and CDR2 YYNGEE. Trimming cost V 6 bases and J 4 bases, with 10 bases left between them. This CDR3 region has 13 residues.

CDR3 region: CASSFGGTYYEQYF. Here the CDR3 DNA reads TGTGCCAGCAGCTTCGGGGGAACCTACTACGAGCAGTACTTC. The V and J genes are TRBV7-9 and TRBJ2-7; perhaps TRBD2 as D (6 bases). Between the trimmed V and J ends, which lost 3 bases and 3 bases, there was a span of 12 bases. The CDR3 runs to 14 residues. From germline, CDR1 is SEHNR and CDR2 FQNEAQ (reference sequence).

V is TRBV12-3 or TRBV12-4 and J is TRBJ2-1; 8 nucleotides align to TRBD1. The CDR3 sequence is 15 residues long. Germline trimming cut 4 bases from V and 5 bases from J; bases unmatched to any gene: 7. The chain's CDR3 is CASSSAGGSDNEQFF. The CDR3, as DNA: TGTGCCAGCAGTTCGGCAGGGGGCTCTGACAATGAGCAGTTCTTC.

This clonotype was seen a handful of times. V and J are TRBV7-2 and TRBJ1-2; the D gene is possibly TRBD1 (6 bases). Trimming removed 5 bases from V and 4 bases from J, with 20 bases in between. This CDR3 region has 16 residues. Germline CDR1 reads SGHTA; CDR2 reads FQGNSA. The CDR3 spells CASSNSPGGGVYGYTF. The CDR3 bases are TGTGCCAGCAGCAACTCCCCGGGCGGGGGCGTCTATGGCTACACCTTC. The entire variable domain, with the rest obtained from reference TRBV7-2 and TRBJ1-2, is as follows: GAGVSQSPSNKVTEKGKDVELRCDPISGHTALYWYRQSLGQGLEFLIYFQGNSAPDKSGLPSDRFSAERTGGSVSTLTIQRTQQEDSAVYLCASSNSPGGGVYGYTFGSGTRLTVV.

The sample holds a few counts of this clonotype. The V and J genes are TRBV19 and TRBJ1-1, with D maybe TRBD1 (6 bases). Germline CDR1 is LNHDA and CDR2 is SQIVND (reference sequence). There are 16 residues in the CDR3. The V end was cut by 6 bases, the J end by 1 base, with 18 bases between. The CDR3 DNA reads TGTGCCAGTAGCCTACGCTCTAGGGGGGCGAACACTGAAGCTTTCTTT. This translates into CASSLRSRGANTEAFF.

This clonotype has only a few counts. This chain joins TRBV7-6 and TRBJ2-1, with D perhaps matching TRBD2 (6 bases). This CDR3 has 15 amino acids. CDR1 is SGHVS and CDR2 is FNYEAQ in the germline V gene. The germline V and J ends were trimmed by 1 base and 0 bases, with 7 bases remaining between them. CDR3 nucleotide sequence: TGTGCCAGCAGCTTAGGGGACTTCTCCTACAATGAGCAGTTCTTC. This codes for CASSLGDFSYNEQFF.

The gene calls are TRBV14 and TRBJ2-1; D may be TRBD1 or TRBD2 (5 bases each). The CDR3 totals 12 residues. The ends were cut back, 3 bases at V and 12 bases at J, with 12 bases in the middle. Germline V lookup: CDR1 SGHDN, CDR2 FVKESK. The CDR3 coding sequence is TGTGCCAGCAGCCACGGCCGGGACCGGCAGTTCTTC. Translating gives CASSHGRDRQFF.

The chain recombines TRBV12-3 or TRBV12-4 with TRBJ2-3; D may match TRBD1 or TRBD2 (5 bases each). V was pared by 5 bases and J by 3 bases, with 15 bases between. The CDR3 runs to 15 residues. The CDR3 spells CASSLDSGGTDTQYF. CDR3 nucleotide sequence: TGTGCCAGCAGTCTAGACTCTGGGGGAACAGATACGCAGTATTTT.

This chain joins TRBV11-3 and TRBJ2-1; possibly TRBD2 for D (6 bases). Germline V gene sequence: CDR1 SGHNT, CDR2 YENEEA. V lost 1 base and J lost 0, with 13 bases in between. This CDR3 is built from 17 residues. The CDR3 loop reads CASSLVRGISSYNEQFF. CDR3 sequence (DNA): TGTGCCAGCAGCTTAGTTCGCGGGATCAGCTCCTACAATGAGCAGTTCTTC.

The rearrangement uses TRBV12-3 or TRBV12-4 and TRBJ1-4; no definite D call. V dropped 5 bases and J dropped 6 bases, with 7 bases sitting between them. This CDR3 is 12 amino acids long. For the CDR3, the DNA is TGTGCCAGCAGTCGGACGGATGAAAAACTGTTTTTT. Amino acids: CASSRTDEKLFF.

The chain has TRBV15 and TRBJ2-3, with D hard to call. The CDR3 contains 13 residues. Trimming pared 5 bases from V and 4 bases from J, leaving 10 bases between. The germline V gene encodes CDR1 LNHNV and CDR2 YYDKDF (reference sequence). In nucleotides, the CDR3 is TGTGCCACCAGCGGCGGCTGGCCAGATACGCAGTATTTT. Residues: CATSGGWPDTQYF. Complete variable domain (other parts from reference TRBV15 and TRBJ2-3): DAMVIQNPRYQVTQFGKPVTLSCSQTLNHNVMYWYQQKSSQAPKLLFHYYDKDFNNEADTPDNFQSRRPNTSFCFLDIRSPGLGDTAMYLCATSGGWPDTQYFGPGTRLTVL.

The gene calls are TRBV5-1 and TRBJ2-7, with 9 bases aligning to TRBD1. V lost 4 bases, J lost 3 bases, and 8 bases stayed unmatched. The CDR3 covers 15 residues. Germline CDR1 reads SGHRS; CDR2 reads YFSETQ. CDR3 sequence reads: CASSLTGQGYYEQYF. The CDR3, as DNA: TGCGCCAGCAGCCTTACGGGACAGGGTTACTACGAGCAGTACTTC. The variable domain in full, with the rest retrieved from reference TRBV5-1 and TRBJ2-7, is KAGVTQTPRYLIKTRGQQVTLSCSPISGHRSVSWYQQTPGQGLQFLFEYFSETQRNKGNFPGRFSGRQFSNSRSEMNVSTLELGDSALYLCASSLTGQGYYEQYFGPGTRLTVT.

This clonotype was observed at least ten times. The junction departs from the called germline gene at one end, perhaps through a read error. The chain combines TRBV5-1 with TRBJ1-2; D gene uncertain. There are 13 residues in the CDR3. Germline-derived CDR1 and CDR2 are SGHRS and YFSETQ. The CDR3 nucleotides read TGTGCCAGCAGCTTAGACGGTAACTATGGCTACACCTTC. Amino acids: CASSLDGNYGYTF.

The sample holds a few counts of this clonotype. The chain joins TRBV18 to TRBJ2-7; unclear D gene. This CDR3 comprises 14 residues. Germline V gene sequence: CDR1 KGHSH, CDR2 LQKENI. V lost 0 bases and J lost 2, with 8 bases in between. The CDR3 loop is CASSPPANPYEQYF. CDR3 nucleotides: TGTGCCAGCTCACCACCGGCAAACCCCTACGAGCAGTACTTC.

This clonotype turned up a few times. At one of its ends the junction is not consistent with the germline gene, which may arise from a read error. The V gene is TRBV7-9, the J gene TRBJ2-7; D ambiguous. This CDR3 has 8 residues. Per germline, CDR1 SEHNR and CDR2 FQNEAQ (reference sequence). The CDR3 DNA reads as TGTGCCAGCAGCCCCCGGGACTTC. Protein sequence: CASSPRDF.

CDR3 DNA sequence: TGCAGTGCTAGCCTTGCAGGGAGCTCCTACGAGCAGTACTTC. Amino acids: CSASLAGSSYEQYF. The chain combines TRBV20-1 with TRBJ2-7; either TRBD1 or TRBD2 may supply D (5 bases each). The germline V gene encodes CDR1 DFQATT and CDR2 SNEGSKA (reference sequence). The CDR3 sequence is 14 residues long. V lost 3 bases and J 0 bases, leaving 12 bases between the germline ends.

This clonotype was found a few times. CDR3 residues: CASSFGTGGGNQPQHF. Written as DNA, the CDR3 is TGTGCCAGCAGTTTTGGGACAGGGGGGGGCAATCAGCCCCAGCATTTT. The J gene is TRBJ1-5, the V gene TRBV12-3 or TRBV12-4, with 11 bases lining up with TRBD1. This CDR3 has 16 amino acids. V trimming: 3 bases; J trimming: 2 bases; junction bases outside the gene matches: 3.